This is a list of T cell receptor beta chains from one sample in a study of post-analysis software for immune sequencing data. Using its own MiXCR run on the PCR reads, TCRdb lists one record per CDR3 protein. The table includes fewer than 850,000 distinct CDR3 sequences, 46% detected once. Sequenced: blood. Receptors originate from a girl between 10 and 17 years old with multiple sclerosis. Both conserved end residues are part of each CDR3. The D gene is left open where the match is weak. A clone size is listed for some rows: how often the clone was seen (once, few, many), or a class if it is expanded.

few	TRBV6-1	NA	TRBJ2-5	CASRAEPETQYF
NA	TRBV29-1	NA	TRBJ2-7	CSVPEGVQYF
NA	TRBV29-1	TRBD1	TRBJ1-1	CSVATGTGVSTEAFF
few	TRBV7-6	TRBD2	TRBJ2-1	CASSLEASGSRNEQFF
few	TRBV3-1	NA	TRBJ2-7	CARRTYNSYEQYF
NA	TRBV27	NA	TRBJ1-6	CASRTSGSPPHF
NA	TRBV28	NA	TRBJ2-3	CASSFGLPDTQYF
once	TRBV20-1	NA	TRBJ2-1	CSARGVRGINEQFF
NA	TRBV11-3	NA	TRBJ2-1	CASSLAPGITYGEQFF
NA	TRBV12-3/TRBV12-4	TRBD2	TRBJ2-7	CASGLGTSGNEQYF
NA	TRBV9	TRBD2	TRBJ2-3	CASSVTTSGRDTQYF
few	TRBV4-3	NA	TRBJ2-7	CASSQDGTGVGRYEQYF
NA	TRBV20-1	NA	TRBJ2-1	CSARLDRSYNEQFF
NA	TRBV9	NA	TRBJ1-5	CASSGTSNQPQHF
NA	TRBV29-1	NA	TRBJ1-2	CSAAPALGPGDGYTF
few	TRBV20-1	NA	TRBJ2-1	CSARVQSSYNEQFF
NA	TRBV19	TRBD2	TRBJ2-4	CASSTGLVAKNIQYF
NA	TRBV7-9	NA	TRBJ1-1	CASSLHGGGTEAFF
NA	TRBV3-1	NA	TRBJ2-7	CASSQDPTVSEQYF
few	TRBV20-1	NA	TRBJ2-3	CSAPDLTTDTQYF
few	TRBV9	TRBD2	TRBJ2-1	CASSGAGRASGSYNEQFF
NA	TRBV6-2/TRBV6-3	NA	TRBJ2-1	CASSYSPGGADEQFF
NA	TRBV18	NA	TRBJ2-7	CASSNWDRTPDYEQYF
NA	TRBV7-2	NA	TRBJ2-7	CASSPLRAGPHYEQYF
few	TRBV27	NA	TRBJ2-1	CASSLWSGLGYNEQFF
NA	TRBV2	NA	TRBJ1-5	CASTRERFSQPQHF
NA	TRBV29-1	TRBD1	TRBJ2-2	CSVGTGDTGERFF
few	TRBV12-3/TRBV12-4	TRBD2	NA	CASSLRASGSYEQYF
NA	TRBV7-2	NA	TRBJ1-4	CASSPDQGSGEKLFF
NA	TRBV6-6	NA	TRBJ1-5	CASRGADYSNQPQHF
NA	TRBV6-1	NA	TRBJ1-6	CASRSPNSPLHF
NA	TRBV27	NA	TRBJ2-5	CASSLRGAGVETQYF
few	TRBV6-2/TRBV6-3	NA	TRBJ2-7	CASRKDREGYEQYF
few	TRBV29-1	NA	TRBJ2-3	CSVARRGEGTDTQYF
few	TRBV20-1	NA	NA	CSARDLGGAVYYEQYF
NA	TRBV5-1	NA	TRBJ1-4	CASSLGRGVPSEKLFF
NA	TRBV20-1	TRBD1	NA	CSARDRGDEQYF
NA	TRBV20-1	NA	TRBJ2-3	CSARLARLDTQYF
few	TRBV20-1	TRBD2	NA	CSARWLAGGEQYF
NA	TRBV6-6	NA	TRBJ1-5	CASSSPGLPGNQPQHF
NA	TRBV29-1	TRBD2	TRBJ2-1	CSVELAGEYEQFF